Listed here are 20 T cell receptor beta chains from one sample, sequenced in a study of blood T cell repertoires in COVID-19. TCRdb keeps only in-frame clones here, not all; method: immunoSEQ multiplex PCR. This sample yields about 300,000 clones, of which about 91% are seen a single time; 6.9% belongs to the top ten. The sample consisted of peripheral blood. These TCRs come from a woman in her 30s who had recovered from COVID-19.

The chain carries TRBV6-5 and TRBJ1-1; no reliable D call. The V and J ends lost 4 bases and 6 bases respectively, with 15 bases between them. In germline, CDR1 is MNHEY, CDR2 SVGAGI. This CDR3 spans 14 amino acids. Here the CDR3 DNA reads TGTGCCAGCAGTTCCCCTCGACAACCGTCTGAAGCTTTCTTT. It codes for CASSSPRQPSEAFF.

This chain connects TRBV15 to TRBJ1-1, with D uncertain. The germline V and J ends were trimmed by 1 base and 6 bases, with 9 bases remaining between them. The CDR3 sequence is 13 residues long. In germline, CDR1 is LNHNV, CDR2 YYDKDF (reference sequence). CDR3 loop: CATSRGWSAEAFF. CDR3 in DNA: TGTGCCACCAGCAGAGGTTGGAGCGCTGAAGCTTTCTTT. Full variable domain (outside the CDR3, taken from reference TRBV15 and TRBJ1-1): DAMVIQNPRYQVTQFGKPVTLSCSQTLNHNVMYWYQQKSSQAPKLLFHYYDKDFNNEADTPDNFQSRRPNTSFCFLDIRSPGLGDTAMYLCATSRGWSAEAFFGQGTRLTVV.

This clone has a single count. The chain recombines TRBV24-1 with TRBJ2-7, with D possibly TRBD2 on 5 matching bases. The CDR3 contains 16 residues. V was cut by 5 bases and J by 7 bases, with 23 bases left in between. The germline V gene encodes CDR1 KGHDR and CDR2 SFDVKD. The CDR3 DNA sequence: TGTGCCACCAGTGCCACCAGCGGTATTACGTTACGGGAGCAGTACTTC. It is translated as CATSATSGITLREQYF.

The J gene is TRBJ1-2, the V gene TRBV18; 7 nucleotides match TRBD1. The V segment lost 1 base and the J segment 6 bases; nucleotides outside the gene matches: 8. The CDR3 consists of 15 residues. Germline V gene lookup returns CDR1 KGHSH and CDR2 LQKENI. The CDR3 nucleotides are TGTGCCAGCTCACCACGTAGGGGGCGCGATAATGGCTACACCTTC. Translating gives CASSPRRGRDNGYTF.

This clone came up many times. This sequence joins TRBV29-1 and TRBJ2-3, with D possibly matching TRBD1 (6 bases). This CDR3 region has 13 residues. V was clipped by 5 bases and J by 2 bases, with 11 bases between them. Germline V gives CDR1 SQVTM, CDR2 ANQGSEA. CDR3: CSVSGAPTDTQYF. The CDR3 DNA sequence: TGCAGCGTTTCAGGGGCCCCCACAGATACGCAGTATTTT.

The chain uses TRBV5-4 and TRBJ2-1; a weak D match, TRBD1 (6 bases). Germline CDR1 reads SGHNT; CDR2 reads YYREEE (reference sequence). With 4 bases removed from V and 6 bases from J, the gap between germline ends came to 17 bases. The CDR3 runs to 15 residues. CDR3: CASSPGPKGGNEQFF. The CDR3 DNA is TGTGCCAGCAGCCCTGGACCCAAAGGGGGCAATGAGCAGTTCTTC.

CDR3 sequence: CASSLDTGGSGANVLTF. The CDR3 DNA reads as TGTGCCAGCAGCTTAGATACAGGGGGCAGTGGGGCCAACGTCCTGACTTTC. The chain joins TRBV7-2 to TRBJ2-6; 9 nucleotides match TRBD1. V shed 1 base and J 3 bases; nucleotides not matched to a gene: 4. The CDR3 consists of 17 residues. The V gene's germline CDR1 is SGHTA and CDR2 FQGNSA.

CDR3 residues: CASSLRKSLDTQYF. CDR3 nucleotide sequence: TGTGCCAGCAGCTTGCGAAAAAGCCTAGATACGCAGTATTTT. This chain joins TRBV7-2 and TRBJ2-3; D call uncertain. Trimming pared 3 bases from V and 5 bases from J, leaving 12 bases between. CDR3 length equals 14 residues. Germline loops: CDR1 SGHTA, CDR2 FQGNSA. Together with reference TRBV7-2 and TRBJ2-3, the CDR3 gives the full variable domain: GAGVSQSPSNKVTEKGKDVELRCDPISGHTALYWYRQSLGQGLEFLIYFQGNSAPDKSGLPSDRFSAERTGGSVSTLTIQRTQQEDSAVYLCASSLRKSLDTQYFGPGTRLTVL.

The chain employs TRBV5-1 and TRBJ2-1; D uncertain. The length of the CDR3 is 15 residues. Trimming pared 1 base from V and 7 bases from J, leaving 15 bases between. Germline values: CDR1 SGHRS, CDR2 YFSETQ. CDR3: CASSLSEAPRNEQFF. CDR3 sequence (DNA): TGCGCCAGCAGCTTGAGCGAGGCTCCCCGGAATGAGCAGTTCTTC.

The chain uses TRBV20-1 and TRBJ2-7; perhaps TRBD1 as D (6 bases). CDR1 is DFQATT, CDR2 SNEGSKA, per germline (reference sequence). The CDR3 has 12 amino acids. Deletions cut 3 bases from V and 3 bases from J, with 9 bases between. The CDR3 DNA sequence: TGCAGTGCTAGTACAGGGATCTACGAGCAGTACTTC. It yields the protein CSASTGIYEQYF.

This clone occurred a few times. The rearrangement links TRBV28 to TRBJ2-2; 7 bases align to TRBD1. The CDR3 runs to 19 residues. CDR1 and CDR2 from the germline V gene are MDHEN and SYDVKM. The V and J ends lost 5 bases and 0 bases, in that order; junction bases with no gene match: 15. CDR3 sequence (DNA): TGTGCCAGCAGTCCCTCTGGGGGTGTGCAGGGGGCGAACACCGGGGAGCTGTTTTTT. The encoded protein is CASSPSGGVQGANTGELFF.

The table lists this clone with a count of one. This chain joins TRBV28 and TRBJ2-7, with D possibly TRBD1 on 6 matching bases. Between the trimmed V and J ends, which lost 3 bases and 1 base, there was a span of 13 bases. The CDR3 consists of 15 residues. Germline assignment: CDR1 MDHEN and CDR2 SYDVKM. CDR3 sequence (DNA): TGTGCCAGCAGTTTTGGGCCAGGGGTTTCCTACGAGCAGTACTTC. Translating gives CASSFGPGVSYEQYF.

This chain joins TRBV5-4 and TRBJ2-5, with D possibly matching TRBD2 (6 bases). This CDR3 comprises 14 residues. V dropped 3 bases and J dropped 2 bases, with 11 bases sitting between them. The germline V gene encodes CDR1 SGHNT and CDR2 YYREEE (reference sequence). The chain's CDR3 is CASSSGTLQETQYF. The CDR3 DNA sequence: TGTGCCAGCAGCTCCGGGACTCTTCAAGAGACCCAGTACTTC.

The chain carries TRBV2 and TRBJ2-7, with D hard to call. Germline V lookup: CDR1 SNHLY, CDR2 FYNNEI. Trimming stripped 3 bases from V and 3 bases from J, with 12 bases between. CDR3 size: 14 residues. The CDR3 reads CASSDSVPYYEQYF. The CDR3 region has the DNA TGTGCCAGCAGTGATTCCGTCCCGTACTACGAGCAGTACTTC.

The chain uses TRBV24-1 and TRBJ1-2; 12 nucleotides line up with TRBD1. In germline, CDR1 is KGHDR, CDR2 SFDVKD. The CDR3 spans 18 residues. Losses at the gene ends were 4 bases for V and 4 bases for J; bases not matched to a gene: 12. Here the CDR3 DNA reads TGTGCCACCAGTGAACGTCCCGGGACAGGGGGCGGAGGCTATGGCTACACCTTC. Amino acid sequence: CATSERPGTGGGGYGYTF.

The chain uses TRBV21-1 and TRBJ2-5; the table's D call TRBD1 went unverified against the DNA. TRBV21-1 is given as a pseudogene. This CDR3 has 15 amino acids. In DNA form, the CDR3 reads TGTGCCAGCAGCATACCTGACAGGGAAGGAGAGACCCAGTACTTC. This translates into CASSIPDREGETQYF.

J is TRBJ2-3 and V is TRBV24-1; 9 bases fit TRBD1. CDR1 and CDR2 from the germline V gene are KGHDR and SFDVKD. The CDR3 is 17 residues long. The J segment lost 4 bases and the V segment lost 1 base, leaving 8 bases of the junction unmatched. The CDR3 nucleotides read TGTGCCACCAGTGATTTTCCGGACAGGGGTTTGCCAGATACGCAGTATTTT. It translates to CATSDFPDRGLPDTQYF.

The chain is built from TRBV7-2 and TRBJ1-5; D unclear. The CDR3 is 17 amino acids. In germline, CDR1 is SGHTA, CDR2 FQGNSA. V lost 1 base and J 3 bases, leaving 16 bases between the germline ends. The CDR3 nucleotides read TGTGCCAGCAGCTTAGTAGGGAGAAAGGGAATCAATCAGCCCCAGCATTTT. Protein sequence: CASSLVGRKGINQPQHF.

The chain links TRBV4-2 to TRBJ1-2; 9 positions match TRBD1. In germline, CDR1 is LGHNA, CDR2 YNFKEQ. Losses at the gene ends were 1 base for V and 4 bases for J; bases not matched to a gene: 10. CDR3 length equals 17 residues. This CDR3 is CASSQGDRAPLLYGYTF. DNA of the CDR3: TGTGCCAGCAGCCAAGGGGACAGGGCCCCCCTCCTCTATGGCTACACCTTC.

The CDR3 bases are TGTGCCAGCAGCCAAGGAACAGGGGGGGGTCAGCCCCAGCATTTT. Protein sequence: CASSQGTGGGQPQHF. This sequence joins TRBV3-1 (or the pseudogene TRBV3-2) and TRBJ1-5; TRBD1 aligns across 8 bases. The V gene end was trimmed by 1 base and the J gene end by 6 bases; junction bases not matched to a gene: 5. The CDR3 totals 15 residues. Germline V gives CDR1 LGHDT, CDR2 YNNKEL (reference sequence).